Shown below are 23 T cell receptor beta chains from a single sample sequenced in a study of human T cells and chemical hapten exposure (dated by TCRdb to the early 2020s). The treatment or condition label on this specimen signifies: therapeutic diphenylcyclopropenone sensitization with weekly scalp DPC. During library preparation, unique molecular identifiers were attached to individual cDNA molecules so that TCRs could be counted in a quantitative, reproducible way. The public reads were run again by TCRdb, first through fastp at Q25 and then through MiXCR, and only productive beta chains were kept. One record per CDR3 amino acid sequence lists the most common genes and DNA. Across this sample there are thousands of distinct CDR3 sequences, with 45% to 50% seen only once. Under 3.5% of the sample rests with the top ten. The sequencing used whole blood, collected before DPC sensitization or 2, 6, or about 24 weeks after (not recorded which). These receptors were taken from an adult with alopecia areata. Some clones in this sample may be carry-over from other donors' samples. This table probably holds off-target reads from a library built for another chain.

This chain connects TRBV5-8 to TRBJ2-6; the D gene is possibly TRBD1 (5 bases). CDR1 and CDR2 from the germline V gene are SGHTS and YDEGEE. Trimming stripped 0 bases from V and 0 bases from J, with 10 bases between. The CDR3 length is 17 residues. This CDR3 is CASSLEGAPSGANVLTF. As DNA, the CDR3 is TGTGCCAGCAGCTTGGAAGGGGCCCCCTCTGGGGCCAACGTCCTGACTTTC.

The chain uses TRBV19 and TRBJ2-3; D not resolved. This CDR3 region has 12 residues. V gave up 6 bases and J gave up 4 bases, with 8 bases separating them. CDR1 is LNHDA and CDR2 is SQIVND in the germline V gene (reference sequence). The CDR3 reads CASRGTADTQYF. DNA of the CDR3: TGTGCCAGTAGAGGTACCGCAGATACGCAGTATTTT.

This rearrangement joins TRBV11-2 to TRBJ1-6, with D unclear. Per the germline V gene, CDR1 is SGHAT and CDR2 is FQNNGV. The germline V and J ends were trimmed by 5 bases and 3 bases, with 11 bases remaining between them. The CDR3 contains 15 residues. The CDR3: CASSQRWHYNSPLHF. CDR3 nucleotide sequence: TGTGCCAGCAGCCAACGGTGGCACTATAATTCACCCCTCCACTTT. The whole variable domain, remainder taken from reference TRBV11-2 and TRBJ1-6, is EAGVAQSPRYKIIEKRQSVAFWCNPISGHATLYWYQQILGQGPKLLIQFQNNGVVDDSQLPKDRFSAERLKGVDSTLKIQPAKLEDSAVYLCASSQRWHYNSPLHFGNGTRLTVT.

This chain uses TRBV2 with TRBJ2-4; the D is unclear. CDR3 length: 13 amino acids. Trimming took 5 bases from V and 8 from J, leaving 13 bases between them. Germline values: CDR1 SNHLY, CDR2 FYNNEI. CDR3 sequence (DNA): TGTGCCAGCAGTCTATATGAGAAGGACATTCAGTACTTC. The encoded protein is CASSLYEKDIQYF.

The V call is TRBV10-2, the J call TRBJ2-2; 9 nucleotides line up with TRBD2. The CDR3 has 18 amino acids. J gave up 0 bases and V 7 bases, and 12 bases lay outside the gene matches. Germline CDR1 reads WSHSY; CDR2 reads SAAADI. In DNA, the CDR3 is TGCGCCAGCACCCCGACTAGCGGAGCAAGCGCGAACACCGGGGAGCTGTTTTTT. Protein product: CASTPTSGASANTGELFF.

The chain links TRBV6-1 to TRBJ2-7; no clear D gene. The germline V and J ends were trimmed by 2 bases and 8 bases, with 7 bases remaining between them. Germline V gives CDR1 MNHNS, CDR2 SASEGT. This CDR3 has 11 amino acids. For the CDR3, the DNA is TGTGCCAGCAGTGAACCGACCCAGCAGTACTTC. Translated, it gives CASSEPTQQYF.

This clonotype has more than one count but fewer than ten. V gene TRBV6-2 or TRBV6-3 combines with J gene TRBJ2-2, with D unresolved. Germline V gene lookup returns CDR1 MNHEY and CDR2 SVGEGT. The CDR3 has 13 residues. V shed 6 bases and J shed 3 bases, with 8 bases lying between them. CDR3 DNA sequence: TGTGCCAGCAGGCCACTACACACCGGGGAGCTGTTTTTT. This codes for CASRPLHTGELFF.

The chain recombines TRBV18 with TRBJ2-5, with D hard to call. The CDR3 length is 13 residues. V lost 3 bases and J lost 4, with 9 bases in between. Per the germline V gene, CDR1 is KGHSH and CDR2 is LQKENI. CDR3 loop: CASSPPSGETQYF. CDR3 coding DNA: TGTGCCAGCTCACCCCCGTCGGGAGAGACCCAGTACTTC.

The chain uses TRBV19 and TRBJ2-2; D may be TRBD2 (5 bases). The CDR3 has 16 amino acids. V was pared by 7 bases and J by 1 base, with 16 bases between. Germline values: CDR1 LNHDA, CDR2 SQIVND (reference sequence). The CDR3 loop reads CASTPPGSGNTGELFF. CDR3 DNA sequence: TGTGCCAGTACCCCCCCGGGGAGCGGGAACACCGGGGAGCTGTTTTTT.

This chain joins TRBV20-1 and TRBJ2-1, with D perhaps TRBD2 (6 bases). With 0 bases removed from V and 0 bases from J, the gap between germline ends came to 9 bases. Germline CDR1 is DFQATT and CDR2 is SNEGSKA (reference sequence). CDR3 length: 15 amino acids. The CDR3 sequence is CSARETGSSYNEQFF. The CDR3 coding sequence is TGCAGTGCTAGAGAGACCGGGAGCTCCTACAATGAGCAGTTCTTC.

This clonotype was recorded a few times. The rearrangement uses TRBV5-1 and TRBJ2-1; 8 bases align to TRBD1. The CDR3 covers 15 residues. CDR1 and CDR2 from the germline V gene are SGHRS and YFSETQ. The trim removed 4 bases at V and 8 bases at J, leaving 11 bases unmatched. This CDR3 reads CASSPTGVGSHEQFF. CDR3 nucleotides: TGCGCCAGCAGCCCGACAGGGGTCGGGTCCCATGAGCAGTTCTTC. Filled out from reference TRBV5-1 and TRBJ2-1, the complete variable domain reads KAGVTQTPRYLIKTRGQQVTLSCSPISGHRSVSWYQQTPGQGLQFLFEYFSETQRNKGNFPGRFSGRQFSNSRSEMNVSTLELGDSALYLCASSPTGVGSHEQFFGPGTRLTVL.

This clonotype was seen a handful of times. The CDR3 coding sequence is TGTGCCAGCAGCCAAGGAGCCACTGAAGCTTTCTTT. It is translated as CASSQGATEAFF. This chain links TRBV12-3 or TRBV12-4 with TRBJ1-1; D not resolved. The CDR3 loop spans 12 amino acids. V lost 6 bases, J lost 4 bases, and 9 bases lay in between.

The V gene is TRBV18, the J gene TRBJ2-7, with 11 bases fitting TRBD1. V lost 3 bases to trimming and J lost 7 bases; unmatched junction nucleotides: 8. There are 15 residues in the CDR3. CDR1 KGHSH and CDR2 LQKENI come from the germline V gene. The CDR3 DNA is TGTGCCAGCTCACCCCCCGGGACAGGGGGGTTGGAGCAGTACTTC. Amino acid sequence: CASSPPGTGGLEQYF.

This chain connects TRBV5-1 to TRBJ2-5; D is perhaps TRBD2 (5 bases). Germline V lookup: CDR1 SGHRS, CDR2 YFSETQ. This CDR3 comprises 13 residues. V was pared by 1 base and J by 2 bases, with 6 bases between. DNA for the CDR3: TGCGCCAGCAGCTTGCCGGGGCAAGAGACCCAGTACTTC. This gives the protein CASSLPGQETQYF.

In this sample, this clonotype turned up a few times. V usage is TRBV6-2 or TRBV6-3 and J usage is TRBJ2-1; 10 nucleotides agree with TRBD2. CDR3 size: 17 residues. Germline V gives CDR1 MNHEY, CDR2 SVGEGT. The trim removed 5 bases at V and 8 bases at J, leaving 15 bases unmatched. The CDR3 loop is CASSHYTGTSEIHEQFF. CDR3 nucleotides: TGTGCCAGCAGTCACTATACCGGGACTAGCGAGATCCATGAGCAGTTCTTC.

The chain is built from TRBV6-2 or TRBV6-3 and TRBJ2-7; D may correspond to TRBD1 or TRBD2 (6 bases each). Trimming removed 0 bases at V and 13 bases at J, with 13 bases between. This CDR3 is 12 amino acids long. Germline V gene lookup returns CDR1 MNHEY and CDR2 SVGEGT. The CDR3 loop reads CASSYSSGEEYF. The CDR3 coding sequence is TGTGCCAGCAGTTACTCATCAGGGGAGGAATACTTC.

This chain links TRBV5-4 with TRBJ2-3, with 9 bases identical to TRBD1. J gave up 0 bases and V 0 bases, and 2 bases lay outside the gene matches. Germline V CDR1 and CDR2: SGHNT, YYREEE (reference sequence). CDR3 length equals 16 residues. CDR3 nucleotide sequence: TGTGCCAGCAGCTTGGCGGGGACAGGGAGCACAGATACGCAGTATTTT. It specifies CASSLAGTGSTDTQYF. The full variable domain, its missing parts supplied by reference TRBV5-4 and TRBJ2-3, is ETGVTQSPTHLIKTRGQQVTLRCSSQSGHNTVSWYQQALGQGPQFIFQYYREEENGRGNFPPRFSGLQFPNYSSELNVNALELDDSALYLCASSLAGTGSTDTQYFGPGTRLTVL.

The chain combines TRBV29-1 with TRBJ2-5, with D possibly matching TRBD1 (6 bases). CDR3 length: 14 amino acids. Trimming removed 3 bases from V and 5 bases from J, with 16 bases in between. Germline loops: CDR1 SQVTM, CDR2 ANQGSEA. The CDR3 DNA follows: TGCAGCGTTGACTACAGGGATCCCCGCGAGACCCAGTACTTC. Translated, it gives CSVDYRDPRETQYF.

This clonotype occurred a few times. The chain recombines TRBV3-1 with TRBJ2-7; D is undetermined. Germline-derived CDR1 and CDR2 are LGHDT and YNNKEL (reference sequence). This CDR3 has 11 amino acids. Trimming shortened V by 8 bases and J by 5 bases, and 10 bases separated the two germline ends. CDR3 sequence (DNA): TGTGCCAGCGGACCCCTCCACGAGCAGTACTTC. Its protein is CASGPLHEQYF.

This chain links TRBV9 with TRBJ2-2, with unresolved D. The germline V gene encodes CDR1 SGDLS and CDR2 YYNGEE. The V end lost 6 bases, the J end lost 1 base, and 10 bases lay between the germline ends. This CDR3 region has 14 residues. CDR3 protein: CASTVQENTGELFF. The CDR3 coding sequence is TGTGCCAGCACCGTTCAGGAGAACACCGGGGAGCTGTTTTTT.

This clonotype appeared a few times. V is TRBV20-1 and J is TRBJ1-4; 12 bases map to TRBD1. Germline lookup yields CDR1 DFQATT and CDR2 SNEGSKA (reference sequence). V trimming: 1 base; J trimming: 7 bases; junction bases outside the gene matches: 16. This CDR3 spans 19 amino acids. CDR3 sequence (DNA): TGCAGTGCTAGAGTCGACCCGGGACAGGGGGCCAAATCTGGTGAAAAACTGTTTTTT. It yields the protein CSARVDPGQGAKSGEKLFF.

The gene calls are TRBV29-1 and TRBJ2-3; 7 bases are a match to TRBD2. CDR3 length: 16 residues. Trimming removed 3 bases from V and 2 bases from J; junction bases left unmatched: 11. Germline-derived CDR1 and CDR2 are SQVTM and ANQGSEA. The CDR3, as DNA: TGCAGCGTTGACGGAATAGCGGGCAGCCACACAGATACGCAGTATTTT. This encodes CSVDGIAGSHTDTQYF.

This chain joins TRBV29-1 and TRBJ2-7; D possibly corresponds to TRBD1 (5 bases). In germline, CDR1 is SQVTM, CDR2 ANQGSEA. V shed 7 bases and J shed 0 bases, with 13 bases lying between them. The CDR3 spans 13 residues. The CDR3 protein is CSGSVQGSYEQYF. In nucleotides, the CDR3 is TGCAGCGGGTCGGTGCAGGGCTCCTACGAGCAGTACTTC.